This is a list of T cell receptor beta chains from one sample in a study of tumor-infiltrating lymphocytes in primary liver carcinoma. TCRdb passed the multiplex PCR reads through MiXCR, listing each CDR3 protein once. Counted here are 85,000 to 100,000 distinct CDR3 sequences, 55% to 75% occurring once; the ten biggest clones make up more than 25%. Sequencing used tumor-adjacent normal liver tissue. Every receptor here comes from a man in his forties with primary liver carcinoma and hepatitis B virus infection. Both conserved end residues are part of each CDR3. The D gene is left open where the match is weak. A row's size may be missing; if present it is once, few, many or a size class.

>TRBD1|NA|TRBJ1-6|TRBV6-5
TGTGCCAGCAGTTCAAGGACAGGGGCGATTTTACCCCTCCACTTT
CASSSRTGAILPLHF
>NA|NA|TRBJ2-3|TRBV11-2
TGTGTCAGCAGCTTCCATTACAGGGACGGGGATACGCACTATTTT
CVSSFHYRDGDTHYF
>NA|NA|TRBJ1-1|TRBV11-2
TGTGCCAGCAACTTAATGGGTACAGGGAAGTTAGTCCGTGAAGCTTTCTTT
CASNLMGTGKLVREAFF
>TRBD1|many|TRBJ1-1|TRBV6-1
TGTGCCAGCAGTGACCCCGGGACAGCCAGTGAAGCTTTCTTT
CASSDPGTASEAFF
>TRBD1|NA|TRBJ1-2|TRBV12-3/TRBV12-4
TGTACCAGCAGTTCGCGACAGGGAATAGATGACTACACCTTC
CTSSSRQGIDDYTF
>NA|NA|TRBJ2-3|TRBV4-2
TGTGCCAGCAGCCAAGAGAAGGGAGTGACAGATACGCACTATTTT
CASSQEKGVTDTHYF
>NA|NA|TRBJ2-6|TRBV11-2
TGTGCCAGCAGCTTAGATTCGGTAGCGAGAGGCCTCTCTGGGGCCAACATCCTGACTTTC
CASSLDSVARGLSGANILTF
>NA|NA|TRBJ2-1|TRBV11-2
TGTGCTACCAGCCCCCCGTCCCGGGGCACCTACAATGAGCAGTTCTTC
CATSPPSRGTYNEQFF
>TRBD1|NA|TRBJ2-2|TRBV11-2
TGTTCCATGGGACAGGGGATCACCGGGGAGCTGTTTTTT
CSMGQGITGELFF
>TRBD2|many|TRBJ2-3|TRBV6-5
TGTGCCAGCAGTTACCTCAGCGGGAGGGCCAGTACAGATACGCAGTATTTT
CASSYLSGRASTDTQYF
>NA|NA|TRBJ2-1|TRBV20-1
TGCAGTGCTAGAGTGGCCTTCAATGAGCAGTTCTTC
CSARVAFNEQFF
>TRBD1|many|TRBJ1-6|TRBV6-5
TGTGCCAGCGCCACTTACCGGACAGGCAGATATTCACCCCTCCACTTT
CASATYRTGRYSPLHF
>NA|NA|TRBJ2-7|TRBV11-2
TGTGCCAGCAGCCTACCTGTGGGAACATCCTACAAGCAGTACTTC
CASSLPVGTSYKQYF
>NA|many|TRBJ2-7|TRBV6-1
TGTGCCAGCAGTGAAAATTTAGTTCCTCCAAACTACGAGCAGTACTTC
CASSENLVPPNYEQYF
>TRBD2|NA|TRBJ2-7|TRBV6-1
TGTGCCAGCAGTGGAGGTCGGACTAGCGACGAGCAATACTTC
CASSGGRTSDEQYF
>NA|NA|TRBJ2-2|TRBV7-9
TGTGCCAGCAGCGACCTCGGACAGTACGGAAAGACCGGGGAGCTGTTTTTT
CASSDLGQYGKTGELFF
>NA|NA|TRBJ1-1|TRBV10-3
TGTGGCACCGTTTGGGGCCCTCCCGACGGTGAAGCTTTCTTT
CGTVWGPPDGEAFF
>TRBD2|NA|TRBJ2-7|TRBV4-2
TGCGTCACTACTGGACTAGCGGGAGTTTATAAGTCCTACGAGCGGTACTTC
CVTTGLAGVYKSYERYF
>TRBD2|NA|TRBJ2-1|TRBV11-2
TGTGCCATCAGCGCCAACACACTAGCGGGAGGTGAGCAGTTCTTC
CAISANTLAGGEQFF
>TRBD1|NA|TRBJ2-7|TRBV11-3
TGCGCCAGCAGCTTAGAGGCAGGGGGCGGCTACAAGCAGTACTTC
CASSLEAGGGYKQYF
>NA|few|TRBJ2-7|TRBV5-1
TGCGCCAGCGGCTCTACCCACGAGCAGTACTTC
CASGSTHEQYF
>TRBD1|NA|TRBJ2-3|TRBV28
TGTGCCAGCAGTTCGGGACAGGGAGGAGCAGATACGCAGTATTTT
CASSSGQGGADTQYF
>NA|NA|TRBJ2-3|TRBV12-3/TRBV12-4
TGTGTTAGCGGGACAGGCACAGATACGCAGTATTTT
CVSGTGTDTQYF
>TRBD1|NA|TRBJ2-7|TRBV18
TGTGCCAGCTCAACTGGGACAGGGGGTCGCAACGAGCAGTACTTC
CASSTGTGGRNEQYF
>NA|many|TRBJ1-1|TRBV5-1
TGCGCCAGCAGCTTGGGAGGGGCAGGCGAGACTGAAGCTTTCTTT
CASSLGGAGETEAFF
>NA|many|TRBJ2-1|TRBV5-1
TGCGCCAGCAGCTTGGGGCAGCAGGGGTACAATGAGCAGTTCTTC
CASSLGQQGYNEQFF
>NA|NA|TRBJ1-1|TRBV12-3/TRBV12-4
TGTGCCTGGAGTCCCCGGGGATCGAACACTGAAGCTTTCTTT
CAWSPRGSNTEAFF